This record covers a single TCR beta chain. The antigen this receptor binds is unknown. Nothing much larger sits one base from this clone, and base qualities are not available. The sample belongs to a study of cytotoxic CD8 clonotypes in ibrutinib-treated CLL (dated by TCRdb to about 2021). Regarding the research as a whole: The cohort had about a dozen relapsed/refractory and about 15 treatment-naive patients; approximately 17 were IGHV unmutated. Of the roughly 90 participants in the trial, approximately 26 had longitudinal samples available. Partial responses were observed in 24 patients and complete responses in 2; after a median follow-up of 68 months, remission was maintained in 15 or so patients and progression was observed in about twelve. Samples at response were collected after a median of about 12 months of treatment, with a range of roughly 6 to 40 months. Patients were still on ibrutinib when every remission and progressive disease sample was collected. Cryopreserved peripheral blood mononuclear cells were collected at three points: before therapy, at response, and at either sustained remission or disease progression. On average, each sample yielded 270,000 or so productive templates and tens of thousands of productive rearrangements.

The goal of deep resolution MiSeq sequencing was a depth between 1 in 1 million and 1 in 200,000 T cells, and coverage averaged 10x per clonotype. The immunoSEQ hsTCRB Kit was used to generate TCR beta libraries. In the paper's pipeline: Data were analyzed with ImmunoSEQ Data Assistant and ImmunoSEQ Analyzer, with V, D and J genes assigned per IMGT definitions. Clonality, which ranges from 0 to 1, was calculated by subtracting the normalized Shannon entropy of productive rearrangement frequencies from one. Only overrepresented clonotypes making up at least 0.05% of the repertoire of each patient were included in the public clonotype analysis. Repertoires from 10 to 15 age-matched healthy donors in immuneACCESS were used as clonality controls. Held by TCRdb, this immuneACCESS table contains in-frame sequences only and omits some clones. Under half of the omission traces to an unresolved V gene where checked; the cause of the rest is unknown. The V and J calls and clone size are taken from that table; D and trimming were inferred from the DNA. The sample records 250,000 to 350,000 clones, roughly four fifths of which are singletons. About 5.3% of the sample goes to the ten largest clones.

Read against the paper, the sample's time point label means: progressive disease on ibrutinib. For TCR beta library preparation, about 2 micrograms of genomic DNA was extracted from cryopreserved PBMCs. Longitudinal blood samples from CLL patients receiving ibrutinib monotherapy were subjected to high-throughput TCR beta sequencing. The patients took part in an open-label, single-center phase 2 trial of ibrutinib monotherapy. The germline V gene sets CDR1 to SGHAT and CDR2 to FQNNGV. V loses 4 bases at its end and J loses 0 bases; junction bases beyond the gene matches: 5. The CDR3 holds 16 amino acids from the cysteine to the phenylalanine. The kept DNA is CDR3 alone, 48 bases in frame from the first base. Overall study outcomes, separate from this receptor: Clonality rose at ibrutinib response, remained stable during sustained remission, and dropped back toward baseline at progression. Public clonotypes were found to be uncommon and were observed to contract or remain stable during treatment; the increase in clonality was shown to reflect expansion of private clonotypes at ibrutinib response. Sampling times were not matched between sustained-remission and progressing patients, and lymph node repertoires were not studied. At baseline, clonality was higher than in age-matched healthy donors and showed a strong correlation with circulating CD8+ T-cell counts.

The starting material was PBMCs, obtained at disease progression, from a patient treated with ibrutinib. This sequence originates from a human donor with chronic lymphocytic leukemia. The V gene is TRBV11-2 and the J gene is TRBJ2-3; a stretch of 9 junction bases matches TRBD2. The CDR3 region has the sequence CASSSLTSGSTDTQYF. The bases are TGTGCCAGCAGCTCCTTGACTAGCGGTAGCACAGATACGCAGTATTTT.